A single T cell receptor (beta chain) is shown here with its context. No antigen is known for it. The source of the sample is a study of cytomegalovirus exposure and HLA in healthy donors. Findings of the study overall: V- and J-gene trimming of TCR beta was linked (in a later analysis) to a missense DCLRE1C variant. Rare TCR sequences dominated, though some public TCRs recurred in many donors. A reported reduction in N-insertions relative to the approximately 670-donor mean was seen in an Asian-associated ancestry cluster in a later analysis.

Primers: 60 Vbeta forward and 13 Jbeta reverse. Clones were read by immunoSEQ multiplex PCR, and TCRdb kept only the in-frame ones, dropping some. The profile covers under 200,000 clones, with roughly 80% appearing a single time and roughly 3% taken by the ten largest. The CDR3 extends over 13 amino acids. Trimming pared 0 bases from V and 7 bases from J, leaving 10 bases between. The V gene's germline CDR1 is SGHRS and CDR2 YFSETQ. The receptor was derived from a female donor in good health and CMV-seronegative. The chain recombines TRBV5-1 with TRBJ1-2; D ambiguous. Sequencing input: PBMCs. Here the CDR3 DNA reads TGCGCCAGCAGCTTGGGACTGCCCACTGGCTACACCTTC. Amino acid sequence: CASSLGLPTGYTF.